This TCR beta chain was retrieved from a study of Graves' ophthalmopathy and Graves' hyperthyroidism. If patients had other autoimmune diseases, uncontrolled infections, pregnancy or lactation, they were excluded. The length of the CDR3 is 15 residues. CDR1 is MNHEY, CDR2 SMNVEV, per germline (reference sequence). V was shortened by 3 bases and J by 6 bases, with 18 bases between the two germline ends. This clonotype was seen repeatedly, ten times or more. Using RNA transcripts, the TCR beta CDR3 regions were amplified. In the first round, RT-PCR was carried out with HTBI primers, and a multiplex PCR formed the second round. TCRdb re-called the multiplex PCR reads with MiXCR, one entry per CDR3 protein. Seen here are 600,000 to 650,000 distinct CDR3 sequences, approximately 21% observed once, and the top ten hold around 6.5%.

The sequenced material came from peripheral blood. The chain has TRBV27 and TRBJ2-7, with D perhaps TRBD1 or TRBD2 (5 bases each). The TCR originated in a woman aged 18-29 years with stable Graves' hyperthyroidism. Some clones in this sample may be carry-over from other donors' samples. The CDR3 coding sequence is TGTGCCAGCAGTTTCCGGGACGCTCACTCTCTCGAGCAGTACTTC. This codes for CASSFRDAHSLEQYF.